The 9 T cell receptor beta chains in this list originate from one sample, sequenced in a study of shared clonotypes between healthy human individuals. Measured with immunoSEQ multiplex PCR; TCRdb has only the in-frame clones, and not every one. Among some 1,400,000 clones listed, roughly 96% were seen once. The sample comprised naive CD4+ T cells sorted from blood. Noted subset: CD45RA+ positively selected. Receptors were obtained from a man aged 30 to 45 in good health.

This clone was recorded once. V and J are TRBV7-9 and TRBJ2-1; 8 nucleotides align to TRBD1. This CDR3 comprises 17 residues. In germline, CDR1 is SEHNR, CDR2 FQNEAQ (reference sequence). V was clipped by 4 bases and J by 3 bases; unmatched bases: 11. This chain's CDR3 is CASSWAPGTGYYNEQFF. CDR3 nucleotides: TGTGCCAGCAGCTGGGCCCCCGGGACAGGATACTACAATGAGCAGTTCTTC.

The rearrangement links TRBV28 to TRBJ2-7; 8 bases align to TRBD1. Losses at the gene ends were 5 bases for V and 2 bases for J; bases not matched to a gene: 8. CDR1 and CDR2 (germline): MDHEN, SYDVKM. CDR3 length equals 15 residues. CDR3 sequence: CASSKTGTGAYEQYF. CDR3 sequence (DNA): TGTGCCAGCAGTAAAACCGGGACAGGAGCCTACGAGCAGTACTTC.

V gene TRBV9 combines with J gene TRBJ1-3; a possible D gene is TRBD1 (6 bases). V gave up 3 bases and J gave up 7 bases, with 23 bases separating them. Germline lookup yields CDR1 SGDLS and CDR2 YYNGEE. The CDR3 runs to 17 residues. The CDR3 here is CASSARQDPPARNTIYF. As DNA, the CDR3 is TGTGCCAGCAGCGCACGACAGGACCCTCCGGCCAGGAACACCATATATTTT. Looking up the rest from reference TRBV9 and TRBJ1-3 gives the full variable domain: DSGVTQTPKHLITATGQRVTLRCSPRSGDLSVYWYQQSLDQGLQFLIQYYNGEERAKGNILERFSAQQFPDLHSELNLSSLELGDSALYFCASSARQDPPARNTIYFGEGSWLTVV.

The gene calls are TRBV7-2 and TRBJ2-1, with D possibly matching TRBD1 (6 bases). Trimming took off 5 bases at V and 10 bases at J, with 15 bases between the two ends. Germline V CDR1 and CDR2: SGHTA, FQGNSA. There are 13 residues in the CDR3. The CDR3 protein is CASSPTDRYEQFF. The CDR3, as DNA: TGTGCCAGCAGCCCAACAGACAGGTACGAGCAGTTCTTC.

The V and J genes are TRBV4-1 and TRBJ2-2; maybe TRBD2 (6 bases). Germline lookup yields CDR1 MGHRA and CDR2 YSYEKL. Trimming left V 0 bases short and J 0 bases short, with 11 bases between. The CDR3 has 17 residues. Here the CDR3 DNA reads TGCGCCAGCAGCCAAGATCGGGGGAGTGCGAACACCGGGGAGCTGTTTTTT. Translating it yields CASSQDRGSANTGELFF.

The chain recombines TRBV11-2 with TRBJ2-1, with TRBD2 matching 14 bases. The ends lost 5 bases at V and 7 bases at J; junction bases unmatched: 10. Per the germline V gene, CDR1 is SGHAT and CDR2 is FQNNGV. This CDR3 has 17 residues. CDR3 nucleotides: TGTGCCAGCAGCATAAGACTAGCGGGAGGGCCAGTAAATGAGCAGTTCTTC. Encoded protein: CASSIRLAGGPVNEQFF.

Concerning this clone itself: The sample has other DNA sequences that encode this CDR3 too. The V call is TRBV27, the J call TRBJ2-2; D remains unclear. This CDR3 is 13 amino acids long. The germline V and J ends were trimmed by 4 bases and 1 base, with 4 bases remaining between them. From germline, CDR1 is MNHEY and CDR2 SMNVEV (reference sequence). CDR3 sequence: CASSSRNTGELFF. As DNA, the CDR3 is TGTGCCAGCAGTTCGCGGAACACCGGGGAGCTGTTTTTT.

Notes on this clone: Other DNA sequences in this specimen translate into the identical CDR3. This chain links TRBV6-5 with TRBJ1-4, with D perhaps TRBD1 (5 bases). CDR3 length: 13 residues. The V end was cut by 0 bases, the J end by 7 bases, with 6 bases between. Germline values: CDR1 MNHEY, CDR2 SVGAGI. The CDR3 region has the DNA TGTGCCAGCAGTTACTCGAGGGGTGAAAAACTGTTTTTT. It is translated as CASSYSRGEKLFF.

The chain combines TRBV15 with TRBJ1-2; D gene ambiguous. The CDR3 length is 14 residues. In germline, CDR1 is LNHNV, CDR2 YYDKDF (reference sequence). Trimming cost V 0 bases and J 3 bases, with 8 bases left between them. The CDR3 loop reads CATSRDQVDYGYTF. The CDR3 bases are TGTGCCACCAGCAGAGACCAGGTGGACTATGGCTACACCTTC.